This passage covers 21 T cell receptor beta chains from one sample sequenced in a study of vaccination and CD4 T cells after COVID-19 (dated 2022 in TCRdb). This specimen's treatment or condition label, per the study, means: approximately 11-day PBMC culture with coronavirus spike peptide pools or control peptides (ViraFEST assay). Antigen specificity for these receptors is unknown. To prepare the library, PCR was applied. Sequencing relied on an Illumina iSeq 100. At the Johns Hopkins FTIC core, DNA from the cultured CD4+ T cells underwent TCR sequencing with the Oncomine TCR Beta short-read assay. TCRdb trimmed the raw reads at Q25, called clones with MiXCR and kept productive beta chains. Rows merge per CDR3 protein into single entries with the most common DNA and genes. For this sample there are approximately 15,000 distinct CDR3 sequences; under 80% appear just once. About 10% of the sample rests with the top ten.

Sequencing was done on a sample of CD4+ T cells from blood, cultured in vitro. All receptors derive from a human donor who had recovered from COVID-19.

The chain recombines TRBV28 with TRBJ1-3; 7 nucleotides agree with TRBD1. CDR3 length: 15 amino acids. CDR1 and CDR2 from the germline V gene are MDHEN and SYDVKM. V dropped 2 bases and J dropped 4; count of bases not matched to a gene: 5. CDR3 nucleotide sequence: TGTGCCAGCAGTTTAGAAGGGGGCGAGGGAAACACCATATATTTT. It encodes CASSLEGGEGNTIYF.

The rearrangement links TRBV6-1 to TRBJ1-1; no clear D gene. The length of the CDR3 is 13 residues. Trimming took 6 bases from V and 1 from J, leaving 9 bases between them. Germline V gene sequence: CDR1 MNHNS, CDR2 SASEGT. The CDR3 loop is CASRSDGNTEAFF. CDR3 sequence (DNA): TGTGCCAGCAGATCCGACGGGAACACTGAAGCTTTCTTT.

The chain couples TRBV7-2 to TRBJ2-7; no clear D gene. The CDR3 is 15 amino acids. V lost 1 base and J lost 0, with 10 bases in between. Per the germline V gene, CDR1 is SGHTA and CDR2 is FQGNSA. The CDR3 sequence: CASSLDPASSYEQYF. The CDR3 DNA reads TGTGCCAGCAGCTTAGACCCGGCGAGCTCCTACGAGCAGTACTTC.

CDR3 DNA sequence: TGCAGTGCTAGAAAATTAAGGGGTTGGGACAGGGGATTAGACACTGAAGCTTTCTTT. It specifies CSARKLRGWDRGLDTEAFF. The chain links TRBV20-1 to TRBJ1-1; 10 nucleotides line up with TRBD1. Trimming at V came to 2 bases and at J to 3 bases, leaving 18 bases not matched to a gene. The CDR3 has 19 residues. Looked up from germline, CDR1 is DFQATT and CDR2 is SNEGSKA (reference sequence).

The J gene is TRBJ2-7, the V gene TRBV5-1, with 8 positions matching TRBD2. Per the germline V gene, CDR1 is SGHRS and CDR2 is YFSETQ. J lost 3 bases, V lost 4 bases, and 9 bases had no gene match. The CDR3 has 15 residues. The chain's CDR3 is CASSPGRGARYEQYF. CDR3 nucleotides: TGCGCCAGCAGCCCCGGGAGGGGGGCTCGCTACGAGCAGTACTTC.

The chain couples TRBV10-3 to TRBJ1-2, with D maybe TRBD1 (6 bases). Germline-derived CDR1 and CDR2 are ENHRY and SYGVKD. This CDR3 region has 14 residues. V dropped 4 bases and J dropped 4 bases, with 13 bases sitting between them. The CDR3 sequence: CAISGGLGGYGYTF. As DNA, the CDR3 is TGTGCCATCAGTGGTGGGCTAGGGGGCTATGGCTACACCTTC.

The rearrangement joins TRBV19 to TRBJ2-1; the match to TRBD1 covers 9 bases. V shed 6 bases and J 9 bases; nucleotides not matched to a gene: 12. Germline CDR1 is LNHDA and CDR2 is SQIVND (reference sequence). CDR3 length: 15 amino acids. The CDR3 coding sequence is TGTGCCAGTAGCCAGACCGGGACAGGGTTTCCTGAGCAGTTCTTC. Residues: CASSQTGTGFPEQFF.

The genes are TRBV6-1 and TRBJ2-3; 12 bases agree with TRBD2. This CDR3 is 14 amino acids long. J lost 6 bases, V lost 8 bases, and 6 bases had no gene match. Germline V gene data show CDR1 as MNHNS and CDR2 as SASEGT. As DNA, the CDR3 is TGTGCCAGCTTGAGGACTAGCGGGACTGATACGCAGTATTTT. It encodes CASLRTSGTDTQYF.

V and J are TRBV7-3 and TRBJ2-3, with 7 bases fitting TRBD2. The length of the CDR3 is 15 residues. Losses at the gene ends were 1 base for V and 6 bases for J; bases not matched to a gene: 7. The germline CDR1 and CDR2 sequences are SGHTA and FQGTGA. CDR3 sequence (DNA): TGTGCCAGCAGCTTAAGCCGGACTAGATGGGATACGCAGTATTTT. It codes for CASSLSRTRWDTQYF.

The chain carries TRBV29-1 and TRBJ1-1, with 10 bases lining up with TRBD1. Germline loops: CDR1 SQVTM, CDR2 ANQGSEA. This CDR3 has 12 residues. The V segment lost 6 bases and the J segment 3 bases; nucleotides outside the gene matches: 1. The CDR3 region has the DNA TGCAGCGTGACAGGGGGCGACACTGAAGCTTTCTTT. Amino acid sequence: CSVTGGDTEAFF.

V usage is TRBV27 and J usage is TRBJ1-1; D not certain. The CDR3 has 14 residues. Germline CDR1 and CDR2: MNHEY and SMNVEV (reference sequence). The germline V and J ends were trimmed by 0 bases and 1 base, with 6 bases remaining between them. CDR3 DNA sequence: TGTGCCAGCAGTTTATCGTCAGCGAACACTGAAGCTTTCTTT. It codes for CASSLSSANTEAFF.

This clonotype has only a few counts. This chain connects TRBV7-3 to TRBJ1-1, with TRBD1 as a possible D gene (5 bases). This CDR3 contains 13 residues. V shed 6 bases and J shed 1 base, with 9 bases lying between them. CDR1 is SGHTA, CDR2 FQGTGA, per germline. The CDR3 region has the DNA TGTGCCAGCAGGCGACAGCCGAACACTGAAGCTTTCTTT. This codes for CASRRQPNTEAFF.

The chain uses TRBV6-2 or TRBV6-3 and TRBJ1-1; D ambiguous. Germline V gene lookup returns CDR1 MNHEY and CDR2 SVGEGT. V was shortened by 1 base and J by 3 bases, with 9 bases between the two germline ends. This CDR3 is 14 amino acids long. The CDR3 sequence: CASSYFGEDTEAFF. CDR3 nucleotides: TGTGCCAGCAGTTACTTCGGGGAGGACACTGAAGCTTTCTTT.

There are a few counts of this clonotype. This chain connects TRBV14 to TRBJ1-2, with 7 bases that match TRBD1. CDR1 is SGHDN, CDR2 FVKESK, per germline. This CDR3 contains 14 residues. V dropped 5 bases and J dropped 3; count of bases not matched to a gene: 6. The CDR3 protein is CASSGRGGHYGYTF. The CDR3 DNA reads TGTGCCAGCAGCGGTAGAGGGGGCCACTATGGCTACACCTTC. Full variable domain (rest looked up from reference TRBV14 and TRBJ1-2): EAGVTQFPSHSVIEKGQTVTLRCDPISGHDNLYWYRRVMGKEIKFLLHFVKESKQDESGMPNNRFLAERTGGTYSTLKVQPAELEDSGVYFCASSGRGGHYGYTFGSGTRLTVV.

The J gene is TRBJ2-2, the V gene TRBV5-8; TRBD2 matches 9 bases. V trimming: 0 bases; J trimming: 4 bases; junction bases outside the gene matches: 10. The CDR3 contains 18 residues. Germline V gene sequence: CDR1 SGHTS, CDR2 YDEGEE. The CDR3 is CASSLVALAGLVTGELFF. In nucleotides, the CDR3 is TGTGCCAGCAGCTTGGTGGCACTAGCGGGCCTGGTCACCGGGGAGCTGTTTTTT.

The table lists this clonotype with a count of one. The chain joins TRBV15 to TRBJ2-7; 9 positions agree with TRBD1. The CDR3 has 16 amino acids. Germline CDR1 LNHNV, CDR2 YYDKDF (reference sequence). Trimming took 0 bases from V and 5 from J; bases not matched to a gene: 8. The CDR3 DNA reads as TGTGCCACCAGCAGAGATCGGGGGACAGGGTACAACGAGCAGTACTTC. Translation: CATSRDRGTGYNEQYF.

The count of this clonotype is one. The chain employs TRBV10-1 and TRBJ2-3; TRBD1 or TRBD2 may be the D gene (5 bases each). Per germline, CDR1 WNHNN and CDR2 SYGVQD (reference sequence). With 4 bases removed from V and 6 bases from J, the gap between germline ends came to 14 bases. This CDR3 has 14 residues. The CDR3 DNA is TGCGCCAGCAGTGCGGGGCTAGTCCCCGATACGCAGTATTTT. Residues: CASSAGLVPDTQYF.

V is TRBV12-3 or TRBV12-4 and J is TRBJ1-1, with TRBD1 identical over 7 bases. The CDR3 consists of 14 residues. V dropped 4 bases and J dropped 5; count of bases not matched to a gene: 7. The CDR3 is CASSYRGGGTEAFF. The CDR3 DNA reads TGTGCCAGCAGTTACAGGGGAGGCGGGACTGAAGCTTTCTTT.

The chain uses TRBV24-1 and TRBJ1-1; D uncertain. Trimming stripped 4 bases from V and 9 bases from J, with 14 bases between. Germline CDR1 KGHDR, CDR2 SFDVKD. The CDR3 is 13 residues long. CDR3 DNA: TGTGCCACCAGTGAAAGTGTCGGACGAAAAGCTTTCTTT. Its translation is CATSESVGRKAFF.

J is TRBJ1-5 and V is TRBV7-9; D may be TRBD1 (6 bases). V shed 5 bases and J shed 3 bases, with 14 bases lying between them. CDR1 and CDR2 from the germline V gene are SEHNR and FQNEAQ (reference sequence). CDR3 size: 15 residues. CDR3 in amino acids: CASSPRGGLNQPQHF. The CDR3 DNA is TGTGCCAGCAGCCCCCGCGGGGGCCTCAATCAGCCCCAGCATTTT.

The chain is built from TRBV11-2 and TRBJ2-4, with TRBD2 matching 10 bases. Germline-derived CDR1 and CDR2 are SGHAT and FQNNGV. After removal of 2 bases from V and 15 bases from J, the junction contained 4 bases not matched to a gene. This CDR3 is built from 12 residues. CDR3 coding DNA: TGTGCCAGCAGCTTACAGCGGGAGGGCCTGTACTTC. Translation: CASSLQREGLYF.